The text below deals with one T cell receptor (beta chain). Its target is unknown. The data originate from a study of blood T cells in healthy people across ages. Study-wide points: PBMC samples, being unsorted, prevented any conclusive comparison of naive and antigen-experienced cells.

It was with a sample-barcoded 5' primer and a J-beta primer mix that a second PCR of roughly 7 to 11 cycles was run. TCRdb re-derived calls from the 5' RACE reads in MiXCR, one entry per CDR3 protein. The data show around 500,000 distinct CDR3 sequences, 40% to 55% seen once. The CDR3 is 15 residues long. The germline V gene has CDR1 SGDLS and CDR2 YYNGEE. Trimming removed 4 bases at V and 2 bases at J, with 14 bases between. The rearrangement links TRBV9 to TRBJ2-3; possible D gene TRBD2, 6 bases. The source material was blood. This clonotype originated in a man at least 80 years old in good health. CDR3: CASSTRTTPTDTQYF. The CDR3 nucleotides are TGTGCCAGCAGCACGCGGACTACACCCACAGATACGCAGTATTTT.